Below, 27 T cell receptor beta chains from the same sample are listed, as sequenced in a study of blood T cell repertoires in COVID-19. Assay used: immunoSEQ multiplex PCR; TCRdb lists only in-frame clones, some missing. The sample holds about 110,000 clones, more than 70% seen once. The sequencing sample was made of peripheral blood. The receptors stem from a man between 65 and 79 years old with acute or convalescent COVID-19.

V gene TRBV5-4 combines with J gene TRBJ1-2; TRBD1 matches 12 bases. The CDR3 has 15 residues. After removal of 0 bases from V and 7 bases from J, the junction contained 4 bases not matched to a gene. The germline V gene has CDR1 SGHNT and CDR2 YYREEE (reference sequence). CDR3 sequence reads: CASSLGDRGRSGYTF. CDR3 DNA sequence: TGTGCCAGCAGCTTGGGGGACAGGGGGCGAAGTGGCTACACCTTC.

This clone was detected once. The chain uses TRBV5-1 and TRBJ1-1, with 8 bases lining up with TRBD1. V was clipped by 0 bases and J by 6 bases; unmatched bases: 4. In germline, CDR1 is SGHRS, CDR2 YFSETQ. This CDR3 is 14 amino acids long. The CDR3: CASSLGTGQAEAFF. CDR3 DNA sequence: TGCGCCAGCAGCTTGGGGACAGGGCAAGCTGAAGCTTTCTTT.

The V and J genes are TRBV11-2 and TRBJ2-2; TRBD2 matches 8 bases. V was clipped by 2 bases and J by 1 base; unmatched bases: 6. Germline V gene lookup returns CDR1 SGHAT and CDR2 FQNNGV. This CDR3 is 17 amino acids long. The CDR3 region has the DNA TGTGCCAGCAGCTTATATCTGCGGGGGGAGAACACCGGGGAGCTGTTTTTT. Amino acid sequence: CASSLYLRGENTGELFF.

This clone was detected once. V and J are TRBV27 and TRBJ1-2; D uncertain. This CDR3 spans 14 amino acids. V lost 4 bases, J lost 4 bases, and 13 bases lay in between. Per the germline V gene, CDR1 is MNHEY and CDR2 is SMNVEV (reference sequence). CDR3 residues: CASSSPGTLYGYTF. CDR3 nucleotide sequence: TGTGCCAGCAGTTCCCCGGGAACCCTCTATGGCTACACCTTC.

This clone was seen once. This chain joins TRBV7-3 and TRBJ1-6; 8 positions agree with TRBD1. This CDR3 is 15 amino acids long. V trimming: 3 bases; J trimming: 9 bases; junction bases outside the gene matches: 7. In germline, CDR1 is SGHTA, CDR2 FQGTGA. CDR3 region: CASSFLGTGGSPLHF. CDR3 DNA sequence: TGTGCCAGCAGCTTCTTAGGGACAGGCGGTTCACCCCTCCACTTT.

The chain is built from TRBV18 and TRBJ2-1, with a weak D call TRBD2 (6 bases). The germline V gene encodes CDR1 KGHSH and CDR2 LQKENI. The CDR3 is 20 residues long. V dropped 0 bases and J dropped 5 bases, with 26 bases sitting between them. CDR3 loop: CASSPPGLGQTVGENNEQFF. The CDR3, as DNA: TGTGCCAGCTCACCACCGGGACTCGGGCAGACAGTAGGGGAAAACAATGAGCAGTTCTTC. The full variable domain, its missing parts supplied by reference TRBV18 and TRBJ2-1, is NAGVMQNPRHLVRRRGQEARLRCSPMKGHSHVYWYRQLPEEGLKFMVYLQKENIIDESGMPKERFSAEFPKEGPSILRIQQVVRGDSAAYFCASSPPGLGQTVGENNEQFFGPGTRLTVL.

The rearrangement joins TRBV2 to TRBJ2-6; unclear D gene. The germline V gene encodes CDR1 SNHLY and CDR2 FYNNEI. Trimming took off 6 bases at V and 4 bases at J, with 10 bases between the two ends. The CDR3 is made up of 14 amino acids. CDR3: CASRRPAGANVLTF. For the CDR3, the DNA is TGTGCCAGCAGGAGGCCGGCCGGGGCCAACGTCCTGACTTTC.

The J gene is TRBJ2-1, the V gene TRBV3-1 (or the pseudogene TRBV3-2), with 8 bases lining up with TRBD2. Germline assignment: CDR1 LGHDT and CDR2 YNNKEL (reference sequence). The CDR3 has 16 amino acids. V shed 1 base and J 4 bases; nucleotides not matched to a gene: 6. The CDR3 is CASSQAAGGRYNEQFF. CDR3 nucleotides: TGTGCCAGCAGCCAAGCGGCGGGGGGTCGGTACAATGAGCAGTTCTTC.

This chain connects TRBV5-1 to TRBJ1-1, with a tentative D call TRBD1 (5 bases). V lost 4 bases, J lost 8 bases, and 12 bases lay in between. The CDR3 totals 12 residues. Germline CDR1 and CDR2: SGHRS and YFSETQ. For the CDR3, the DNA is TGCGCCAGCAGCGATGACAGATCCGAAGCTTTCTTT. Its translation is CASSDDRSEAFF.

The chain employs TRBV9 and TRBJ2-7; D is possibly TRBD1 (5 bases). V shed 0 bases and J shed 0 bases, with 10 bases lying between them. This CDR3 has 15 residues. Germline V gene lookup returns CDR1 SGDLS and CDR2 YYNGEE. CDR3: CASSVAGLSSYEQYF. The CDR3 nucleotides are TGTGCCAGCAGCGTAGCAGGGTTGAGCTCCTACGAGCAGTACTTC.

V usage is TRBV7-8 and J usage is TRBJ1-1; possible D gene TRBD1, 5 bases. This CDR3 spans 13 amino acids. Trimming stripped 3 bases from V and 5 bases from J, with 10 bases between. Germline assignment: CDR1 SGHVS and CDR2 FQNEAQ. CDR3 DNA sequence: TGTGCCAGCAGCTTGCAGGGCTTGACTGAAGCTTTCTTT. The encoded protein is CASSLQGLTEAFF.

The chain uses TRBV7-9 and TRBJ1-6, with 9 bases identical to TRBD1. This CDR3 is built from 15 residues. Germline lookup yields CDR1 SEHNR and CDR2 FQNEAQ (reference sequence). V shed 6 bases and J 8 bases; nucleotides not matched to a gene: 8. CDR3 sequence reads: CASRYTGQGDSPLHF. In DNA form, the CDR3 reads TGTGCCAGCAGATATACGGGACAGGGTGATTCACCCCTCCACTTT.

CDR3 loop: CASSVGQGWGNTIYF. The DNA for the CDR3 is TGTGCCAGCAGTGTGGGACAGGGGTGGGGAAACACCATATATTTT. The J gene is TRBJ1-3, the V gene TRBV28; 10 bases agree with TRBD1. V lost 5 bases, J lost 4 bases, and 5 bases stayed unmatched. The germline V gene encodes CDR1 MDHEN and CDR2 SYDVKM. The CDR3 runs 15 residues.

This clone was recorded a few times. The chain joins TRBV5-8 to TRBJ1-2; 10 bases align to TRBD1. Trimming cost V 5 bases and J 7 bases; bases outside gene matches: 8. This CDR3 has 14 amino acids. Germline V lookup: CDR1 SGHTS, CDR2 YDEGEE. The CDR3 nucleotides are TGTGCCAGCAGACAGGGACAGGGGAGTCGTGGCTACACCTTC. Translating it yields CASRQGQGSRGYTF.

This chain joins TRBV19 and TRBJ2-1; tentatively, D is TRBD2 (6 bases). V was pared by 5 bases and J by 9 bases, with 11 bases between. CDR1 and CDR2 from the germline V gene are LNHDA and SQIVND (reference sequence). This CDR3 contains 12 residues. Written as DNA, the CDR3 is TGTGCCAGTAGTGAGAAAGCGGGTGAGCAGTTCTTC. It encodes CASSEKAGEQFF.

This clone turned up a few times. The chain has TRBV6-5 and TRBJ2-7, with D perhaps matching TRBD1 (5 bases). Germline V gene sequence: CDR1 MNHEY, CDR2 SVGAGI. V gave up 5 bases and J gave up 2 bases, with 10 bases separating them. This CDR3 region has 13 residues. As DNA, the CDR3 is TGTGCCAGCAGTAGGGGCGGTGCCTACGAGCAGTACTTC. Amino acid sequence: CASSRGGAYEQYF.

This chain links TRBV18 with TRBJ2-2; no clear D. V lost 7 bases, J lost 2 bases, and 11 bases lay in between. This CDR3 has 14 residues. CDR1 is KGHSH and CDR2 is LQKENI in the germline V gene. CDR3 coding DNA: TGTGCCAGCTTCAACAACCAAAACACCGGGGAGCTGTTTTTT. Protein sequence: CASFNNQNTGELFF.

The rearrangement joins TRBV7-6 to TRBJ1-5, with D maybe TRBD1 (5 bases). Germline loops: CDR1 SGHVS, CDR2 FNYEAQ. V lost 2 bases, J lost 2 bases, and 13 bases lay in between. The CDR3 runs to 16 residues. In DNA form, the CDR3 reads TGTGCCAGCAGCTTACGGGCACAGGATGGCAATCAGCCCCAGCATTTT. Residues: CASSLRAQDGNQPQHF.

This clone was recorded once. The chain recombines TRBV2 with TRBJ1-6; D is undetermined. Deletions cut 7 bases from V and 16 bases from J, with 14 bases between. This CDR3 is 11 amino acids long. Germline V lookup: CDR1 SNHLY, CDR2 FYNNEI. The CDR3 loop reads CASMSEFWLHF. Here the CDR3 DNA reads TGTGCCAGCATGAGTGAGTTTTGGCTCCACTTT.

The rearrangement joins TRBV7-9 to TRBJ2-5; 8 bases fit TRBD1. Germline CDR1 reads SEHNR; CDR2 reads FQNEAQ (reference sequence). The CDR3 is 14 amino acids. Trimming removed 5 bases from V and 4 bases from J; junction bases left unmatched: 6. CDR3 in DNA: TGTGCCAGCAGCCCGGGACAGGCAGTAGAGACCCAGTACTTC. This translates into CASSPGQAVETQYF.

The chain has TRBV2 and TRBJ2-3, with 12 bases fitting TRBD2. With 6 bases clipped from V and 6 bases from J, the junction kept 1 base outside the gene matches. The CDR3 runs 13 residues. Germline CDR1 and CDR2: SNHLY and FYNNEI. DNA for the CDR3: TGTGCCAGCAGGGGGACTAGCGGGGATACGCAGTATTTT. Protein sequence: CASRGTSGDTQYF.

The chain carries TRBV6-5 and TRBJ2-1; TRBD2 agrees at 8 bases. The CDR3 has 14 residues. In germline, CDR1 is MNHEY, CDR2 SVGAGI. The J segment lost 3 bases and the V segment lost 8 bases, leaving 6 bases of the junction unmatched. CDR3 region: CASSPGLDYNEQFF. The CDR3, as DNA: TGTGCCAGCTCTCCGGGACTAGACTACAATGAGCAGTTCTTC.

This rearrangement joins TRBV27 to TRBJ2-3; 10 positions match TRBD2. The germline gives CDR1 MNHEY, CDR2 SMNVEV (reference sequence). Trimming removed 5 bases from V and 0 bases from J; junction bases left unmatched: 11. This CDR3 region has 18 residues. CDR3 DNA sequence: TGTGCCAGCAGTCCCGAGGCTAGCGGGAGACCTAGCACAGATACGCAGTATTTT. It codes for CASSPEASGRPSTDTQYF.

The CDR3 region has the DNA TGTGCCAGCAGGCCCGGGACAGGGTACGCAGATACGCAGTATTTT. Translation gives CASRPGTGYADTQYF. The chain links TRBV6-5 to TRBJ2-3; 9 bases fit TRBD1. Germline values: CDR1 MNHEY, CDR2 SVGAGI. The V and J ends lost 6 bases and 4 bases, in that order; junction bases with no gene match: 8. The CDR3 runs to 15 residues.

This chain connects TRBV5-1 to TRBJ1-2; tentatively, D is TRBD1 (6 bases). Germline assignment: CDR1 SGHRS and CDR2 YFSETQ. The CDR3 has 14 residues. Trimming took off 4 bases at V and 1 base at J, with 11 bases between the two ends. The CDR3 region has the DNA TGCGCCAGCAGCCTACGGACAGATAACTATGGCTACACCTTC. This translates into CASSLRTDNYGYTF.

The CDR3 is CASSFQGLGEKLFF. The CDR3 DNA sequence: TGTGCCAGCAGTTTTCAGGGGTTGGGTGAAAAACTGTTTTTT. V and J are TRBV6-5 and TRBJ1-4; D perhaps matches TRBD1 (6 bases). The CDR3 runs to 14 residues. Deletions cut 4 bases from V and 7 bases from J, with 13 bases between. Looked up from germline, CDR1 is MNHEY and CDR2 is SVGAGI.

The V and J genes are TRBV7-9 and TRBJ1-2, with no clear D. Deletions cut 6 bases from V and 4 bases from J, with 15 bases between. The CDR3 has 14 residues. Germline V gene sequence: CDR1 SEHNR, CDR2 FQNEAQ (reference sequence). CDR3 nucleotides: TGTGCCAGCAGTAGAGCCGCCCTTGGCTATGGCTACACCTTC. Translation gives CASSRAALGYGYTF.